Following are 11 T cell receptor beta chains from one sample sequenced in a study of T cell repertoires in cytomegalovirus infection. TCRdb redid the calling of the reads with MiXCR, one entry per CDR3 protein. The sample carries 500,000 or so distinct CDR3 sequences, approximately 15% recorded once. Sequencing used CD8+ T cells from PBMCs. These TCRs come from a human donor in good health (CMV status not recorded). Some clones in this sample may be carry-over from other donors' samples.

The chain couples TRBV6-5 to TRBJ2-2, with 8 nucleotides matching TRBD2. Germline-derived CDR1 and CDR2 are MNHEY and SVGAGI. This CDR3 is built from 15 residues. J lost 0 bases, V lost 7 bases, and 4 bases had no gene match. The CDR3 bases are TGTGCCAGCATTGCGGGGGGCCCGAACACCGGGGAGCTGTTTTTT. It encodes CASIAGGPNTGELFF.

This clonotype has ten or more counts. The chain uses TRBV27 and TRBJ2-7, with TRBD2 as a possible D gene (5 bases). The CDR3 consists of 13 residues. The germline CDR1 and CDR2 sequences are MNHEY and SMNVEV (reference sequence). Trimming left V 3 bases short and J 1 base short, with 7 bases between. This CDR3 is CASSLGDSYEQYF. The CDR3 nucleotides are TGTGCCAGCAGTTTGGGAGATTCCTACGAGCAGTACTTC.

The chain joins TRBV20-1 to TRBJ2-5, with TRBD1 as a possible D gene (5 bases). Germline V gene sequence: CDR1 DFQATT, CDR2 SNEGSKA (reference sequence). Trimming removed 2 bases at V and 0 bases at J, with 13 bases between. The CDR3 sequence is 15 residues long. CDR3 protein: CSARRQTAYQETQYF. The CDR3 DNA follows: TGCAGTGCTAGACGACAGACAGCCTACCAAGAGACCCAGTACTTC.

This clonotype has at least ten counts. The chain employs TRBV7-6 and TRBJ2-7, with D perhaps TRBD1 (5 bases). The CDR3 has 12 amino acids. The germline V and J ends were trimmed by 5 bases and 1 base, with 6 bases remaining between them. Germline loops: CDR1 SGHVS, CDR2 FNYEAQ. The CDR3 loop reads CASSAGSYEQYF. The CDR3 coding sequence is TGTGCCAGCAGCGCAGGGTCCTACGAGCAGTACTTC.

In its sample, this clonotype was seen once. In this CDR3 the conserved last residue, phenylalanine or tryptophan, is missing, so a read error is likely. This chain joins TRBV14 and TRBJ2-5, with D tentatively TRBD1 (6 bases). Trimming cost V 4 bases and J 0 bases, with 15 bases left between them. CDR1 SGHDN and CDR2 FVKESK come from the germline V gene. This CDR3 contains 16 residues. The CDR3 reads CASSLRQRGYQETQYL. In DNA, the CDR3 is TGTGCCAGCAGCCTCCGACAGAGGGGGTACCAAGAGACCCAGTACTTA.

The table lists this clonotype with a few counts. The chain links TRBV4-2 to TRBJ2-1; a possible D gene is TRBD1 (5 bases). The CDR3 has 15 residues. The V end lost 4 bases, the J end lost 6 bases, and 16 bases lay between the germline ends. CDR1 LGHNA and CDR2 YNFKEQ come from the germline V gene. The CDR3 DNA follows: TGTGCCAGCAGCCCAACTGTGGGGCCGGTCAATGAGCAGTTCTTC. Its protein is CASSPTVGPVNEQFF.

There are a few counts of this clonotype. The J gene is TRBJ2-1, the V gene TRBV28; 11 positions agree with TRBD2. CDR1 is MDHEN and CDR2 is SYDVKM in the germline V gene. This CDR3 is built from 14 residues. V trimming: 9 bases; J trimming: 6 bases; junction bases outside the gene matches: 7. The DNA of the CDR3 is TGTGCCAGTACTAGACTAGCGGGAACCAATGAGCAGTTCTTC. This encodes CASTRLAGTNEQFF.

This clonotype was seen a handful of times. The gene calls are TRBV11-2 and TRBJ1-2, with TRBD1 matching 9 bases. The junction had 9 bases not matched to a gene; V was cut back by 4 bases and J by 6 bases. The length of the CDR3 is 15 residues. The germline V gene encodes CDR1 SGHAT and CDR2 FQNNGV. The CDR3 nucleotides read TGTGCCAGCAGCTATGCTGACAGGGGGGTGGATGGCTACACCTTC. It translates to CASSYADRGVDGYTF. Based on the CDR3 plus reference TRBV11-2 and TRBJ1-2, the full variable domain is EAGVAQSPRYKIIEKRQSVAFWCNPISGHATLYWYQQILGQGPKLLIQFQNNGVVDDSQLPKDRFSAERLKGVDSTLKIQPAKLEDSAVYLCASSYADRGVDGYTFGSGTRLTVV.

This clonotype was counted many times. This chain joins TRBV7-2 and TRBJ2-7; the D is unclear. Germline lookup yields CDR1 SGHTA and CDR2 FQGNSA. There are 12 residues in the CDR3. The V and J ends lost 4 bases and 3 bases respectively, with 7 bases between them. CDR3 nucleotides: TGTGCCAGCAGCTCAGATTTCTACGAGCAGTACTTC. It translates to CASSSDFYEQYF.

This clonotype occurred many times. The CDR3 spells CASSALPGQGSSYEQYF. The CDR3 nucleotides are TGTGCCAGCAGCGCGCTGCCGGGACAGGGATCGTCCTACGAGCAGTACTTC. The chain carries TRBV7-9 and TRBJ2-7; TRBD1 agrees at 9 bases. V lost 5 bases to trimming and J lost 1 base; unmatched junction nucleotides: 12. From germline, CDR1 is SEHNR and CDR2 FQNEAQ (reference sequence). The CDR3 covers 17 residues.

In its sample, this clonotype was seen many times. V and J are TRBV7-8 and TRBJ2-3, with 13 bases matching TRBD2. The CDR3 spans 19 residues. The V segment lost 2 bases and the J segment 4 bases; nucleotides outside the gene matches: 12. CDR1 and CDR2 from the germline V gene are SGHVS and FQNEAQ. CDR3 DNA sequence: TGTGCCAGCAGCTTAAGACTAGCGGGAGGTCCCCCTAATGCAGATACGCAGTATTTT. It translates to CASSLRLAGGPPNADTQYF. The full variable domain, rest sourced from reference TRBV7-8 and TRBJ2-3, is GAGVSQSPRYKVAKRGQDVALRCDPISGHVSLFWYQQALGQGPEFLTYFQNEAQLDKSGLPSDRFFAERPEGSVSTLKIQRTQQEDSAVYLCASSLRLAGGPPNADTQYFGPGTRLTVL.